This entry lists 27 T cell receptor beta chains sequenced from one sample in a study of blood T cell repertoires in COVID-19. Produced via immunoSEQ multiplex PCR; TCRdb's table is partial and in-frame only. The data contain a few hundred thousand clones, around 86% of them singletons. The sample consisted of PBMCs or T cells enriched from blood (not recorded which). The receptors were gathered from a woman in her forties with acute COVID-19.

The genes are TRBV20-1 and TRBJ2-2, with D perhaps TRBD1 (5 bases). Germline V lookup: CDR1 DFQATT, CDR2 SNEGSKA (reference sequence). The CDR3 contains 14 residues. V lost 3 bases to trimming and J lost 15 bases, with 23 bases between them. CDR3 coding DNA: TGCAGTGCTAGTGTCCCCCAGGGCCTTCCATCGATGTTTTTT. Protein: CSASVPQGLPSMFF.

The chain joins TRBV5-1 to TRBJ2-1; 7 nucleotides match TRBD2. This CDR3 is built from 15 residues. J lost 6 bases, V lost 0 bases, and 6 bases had no gene match. The germline gives CDR1 SGHRS, CDR2 YFSETQ. The CDR3 protein is CASSLEIREGNEQFF. DNA for the CDR3: TGCGCCAGCAGCTTGGAGATAAGGGAGGGCAATGAGCAGTTCTTC.

In its sample, this clone was seen once. The rearrangement links TRBV5-8 to TRBJ2-1; 9 bases fit TRBD1. Germline-derived CDR1 and CDR2 are SGHTS and YDEGEE. The CDR3 is made up of 15 amino acids. With 4 bases clipped from V and 6 bases from J, the junction kept 8 bases outside the gene matches. CDR3 nucleotides: TGTGCCAGCAGCCGTGGGACAGGGAGGGCCAATGAGCAGTTCTTC. Protein sequence: CASSRGTGRANEQFF.

The chain is built from TRBV5-1 and TRBJ2-7; perhaps TRBD2 as D (6 bases). From germline, CDR1 is SGHRS and CDR2 YFSETQ. Deletions cut 4 bases from V and 5 bases from J, with 16 bases between. The CDR3 is 14 amino acids. Here the CDR3 DNA reads TGCGCCAGCAGCCCCCAGGGAGGATCCGACGAGCAGTACTTC. Protein sequence: CASSPQGGSDEQYF.

The chain has TRBV28 and TRBJ2-7; tentative D call: TRBD2 (6 bases). The CDR3 extends over 14 amino acids. V was cut by 5 bases and J by 2 bases, with 13 bases left in between. Germline V CDR1 and CDR2: MDHEN, SYDVKM. The CDR3 coding sequence is TGTGCCAGCAGTCGCCCCAGGAGGGCCTACGAGCAGTACTTC. Translated, it gives CASSRPRRAYEQYF. Full variable domain (outside the CDR3, taken from reference TRBV28 and TRBJ2-7): DVKVTQSSRYLVKRTGEKVFLECVQDMDHENMFWYRQDPGLGLRLIYFSYDVKMKEKGDIPEGYSVSREKKERFSLILESASTNQTSMYLCASSRPRRAYEQYFGPGTRLTVT.

This chain links TRBV7-2 with TRBJ1-1, with D perhaps matching TRBD1 (6 bases). CDR3 length: 15 amino acids. Germline lookup yields CDR1 SGHTA and CDR2 FQGNSA. Trimming cost V 5 bases and J 0 bases, with 13 bases left between them. The CDR3 DNA reads as TGTGCCAGCAGCCCCCAGGGGTCGGTGAACACTGAAGCTTTCTTT. It codes for CASSPQGSVNTEAFF.

This sequence joins TRBV13 and TRBJ2-1; the match to TRBD1 covers 8 bases. There are 16 residues in the CDR3. Per the germline V gene, CDR1 is PRHDT and CDR2 is FYEKMQ (reference sequence). Germline trimming cut 7 bases from V and 7 bases from J; bases unmatched to any gene: 15. The DNA for the CDR3 is TGTGCCAGCACCCAGGGGGCGGGCCCAGGGACAAATGAGCAGTTCTTC. Residues: CASTQGAGPGTNEQFF.

The chain uses TRBV9 and TRBJ1-1; TRBD1 aligns across 7 bases. The V segment lost 3 bases and the J segment 4 bases; nucleotides outside the gene matches: 9. The CDR3 is 15 amino acids. Germline CDR1 is SGDLS and CDR2 is YYNGEE. The CDR3 region has the DNA TGTGCCAGCAGCGCCGGACAGGAGGCGGGCACTGAAGCTTTCTTT. This sequence encodes CASSAGQEAGTEAFF.

This chain joins TRBV3-1 (or the pseudogene TRBV3-2) and TRBJ2-7; D possibly corresponds to TRBD1 (5 bases). The V end lost 4 bases, the J end lost 2 bases, and 9 bases lay between the germline ends. This CDR3 contains 13 residues. Germline V gene sequence: CDR1 LGHDT, CDR2 YNNKEL (reference sequence). The CDR3 is CASSLREAYEQYF. The CDR3 DNA follows: TGTGCCAGCAGCCTCAGGGAAGCCTACGAGCAGTACTTC.

This chain joins TRBV2 and TRBJ1-6; 7 nucleotides align to TRBD1. Germline CDR1 reads SNHLY; CDR2 reads FYNNEI. The trim removed 5 bases at V and 6 bases at J, leaving 4 bases unmatched. This CDR3 spans 14 amino acids. The CDR3 region has the DNA TGTGCCAGCAGTTTACAGGGGACTAATTCACCCCTCCACTTT. Translation gives CASSLQGTNSPLHF.

The V and J genes are TRBV7-2 and TRBJ2-1; the D is unclear. V gave up 5 bases and J gave up 2 bases, with 13 bases separating them. Germline values: CDR1 SGHTA, CDR2 FQGNSA. The CDR3 runs 15 residues. Here the CDR3 DNA reads TGTGCCAGCAGCCTTAGCCGAGGAGCCTACAATGAGCAGTTCTTC. It encodes CASSLSRGAYNEQFF.

This rearrangement joins TRBV19 to TRBJ2-7, with 7 bases aligning to TRBD2. Germline-derived CDR1 and CDR2 are LNHDA and SQIVND (reference sequence). This CDR3 spans 14 amino acids. The V and J ends lost 5 bases and 0 bases, in that order; junction bases with no gene match: 4. CDR3 loop: CASSSRDYSYEQYF. The CDR3 coding sequence is TGTGCCAGTAGTTCTCGGGACTACTCCTACGAGCAGTACTTC.

The chain is built from TRBV3-1 (or the pseudogene TRBV3-2) and TRBJ2-3; TRBD1 agrees at 9 bases. V trimming: 6 bases; J trimming: 3 bases; junction bases outside the gene matches: 4. The germline CDR1 and CDR2 sequences are LGHDT and YNNKEL (reference sequence). The CDR3 covers 14 residues. This CDR3 reads CASRDRGGTDTQYF. The CDR3 region has the DNA TGTGCCAGCAGGGACAGGGGCGGGACAGATACGCAGTATTTT.

The J gene is TRBJ1-3, the V gene TRBV30; D is perhaps TRBD1 (6 bases). The CDR3 is 15 amino acids. Between the trimmed V and J ends, which lost 1 base and 4 bases, there was a span of 14 bases. CDR1 and CDR2 (germline): GTSNPN, SVGIG (reference sequence). CDR3 loop: CAWSADRPRGNTIYF. DNA for the CDR3: TGTGCCTGGAGTGCCGACAGGCCGCGAGGAAACACCATATATTTT. The whole variable domain, filled in from reference TRBV30 and TRBJ1-3, reads SQTIHQWPATLVQPVGSPLSLECTVEGTSNPNLYWYRQAAGRGLQLLFYSVGIGQISSEVPQNLSASRPQDRQFILSSKKLLLSDSGFYLCAWSADRPRGNTIYFGEGSWLTVV.

The chain joins TRBV7-2 to TRBJ2-5, with 7 bases aligning to TRBD1. V shed 5 bases and J 2 bases; nucleotides not matched to a gene: 2. This CDR3 spans 13 amino acids. CDR1 and CDR2 (germline): SGHTA, FQGNSA. CDR3 sequence: CASSRDRQETQYF. The CDR3, as DNA: TGTGCCAGCAGCCGGGACAGACAAGAGACCCAGTACTTC.

The chain is built from TRBV28 and TRBJ1-2; D is perhaps TRBD1 (6 bases). The CDR3 extends over 15 amino acids. The V end lost 4 bases, the J end lost 7 bases, and 19 bases lay between the germline ends. The germline gives CDR1 MDHEN, CDR2 SYDVKM. CDR3 sequence (DNA): TGTGCCAGCAGTTCTGGGGCGAGGGACAACATTGGCTACACCTTC. As protein: CASSSGARDNIGYTF.

The chain has TRBV19 and TRBJ1-3; D gene unclear. Between the trimmed V and J ends, which lost 6 bases and 0 bases, there was a span of 18 bases. CDR1 and CDR2 from the germline V gene are LNHDA and SQIVND (reference sequence). This CDR3 region has 17 residues. The CDR3 here is CASSPEQYDSSGNTIYF. The CDR3 bases are TGTGCCAGTAGCCCTGAACAGTACGATTCCTCTGGAAACACCATATATTTT.

This chain joins TRBV3-1 (or the pseudogene TRBV3-2) and TRBJ1-2; D not resolved. The CDR3 extends over 13 amino acids. V lost 4 bases and J 4 bases, leaving 10 bases between the germline ends. Looked up from germline, CDR1 is LGHDT and CDR2 is YNNKEL (reference sequence). In DNA form, the CDR3 reads TGTGCCAGCAGCCCTACTGTATCCTATGGCTACACCTTC. Translating it yields CASSPTVSYGYTF.

The genes are TRBV5-1 and TRBJ2-1; no clear D gene. Looked up from germline, CDR1 is SGHRS and CDR2 is YFSETQ. CDR3 size: 14 residues. Between the trimmed V and J ends, which lost 2 bases and 3 bases, there was a span of 9 bases. The CDR3 here is CASSFGYHYNEQFF. Here the CDR3 DNA reads TGCGCCAGCAGCTTCGGGTACCACTACAATGAGCAGTTCTTC. Full variable domain (remainder filled in from reference TRBV5-1 and TRBJ2-1): KAGVTQTPRYLIKTRGQQVTLSCSPISGHRSVSWYQQTPGQGLQFLFEYFSETQRNKGNFPGRFSGRQFSNSRSEMNVSTLELGDSALYLCASSFGYHYNEQFFGPGTRLTVL.

This clone came up once. The V gene is TRBV18, the J gene TRBJ1-2, with D possibly matching TRBD1 (5 bases). The V gene's germline CDR1 is KGHSH and CDR2 LQKENI. This CDR3 is 14 amino acids long. Trimming took 0 bases from V and 6 from J, leaving 11 bases between them. The CDR3 sequence: CASSPPKQVHGYTF. The DNA of the CDR3 is TGTGCCAGCTCACCACCGAAACAGGTCCATGGCTACACCTTC. The full variable domain, its missing parts supplied by reference TRBV18 and TRBJ1-2, is NAGVMQNPRHLVRRRGQEARLRCSPMKGHSHVYWYRQLPEEGLKFMVYLQKENIIDESGMPKERFSAEFPKEGPSILRIQQVVRGDSAAYFCASSPPKQVHGYTFGSGTRLTVV.

V and J are TRBV18 and TRBJ1-5; tentative D call: TRBD1 (5 bases). The CDR3 runs to 14 residues. V lost 3 bases and J lost 7, with 13 bases in between. The V gene's germline CDR1 is KGHSH and CDR2 LQKENI. CDR3 sequence reads: CASSPLGRDQPQHF. Written as DNA, the CDR3 is TGTGCCAGCTCACCCTTGGGGAGGGACCAGCCCCAGCATTTT.

The V call is TRBV6-1, the J call TRBJ2-5; a weak D match, TRBD1 (5 bases). In germline, CDR1 is MNHNS, CDR2 SASEGT. Between the trimmed V and J ends, which lost 4 bases and 4 bases, there was a span of 19 bases. CDR3 length equals 16 residues. CDR3 sequence reads: CASSVLRGATGETQYF. The CDR3 DNA follows: TGTGCCAGCAGTGTACTCCGTGGGGCCACGGGAGAGACCCAGTACTTC.

J is TRBJ1-6 and V is TRBV5-1, with D possibly being TRBD1 (6 bases). Germline-derived CDR1 and CDR2 are SGHRS and YFSETQ. The CDR3 is 17 amino acids. The V gene lost 1 base and the J gene lost 10 bases, with 21 bases spanning the gap. This CDR3 reads CASSLRGTREAGSPLHF. The CDR3 DNA reads TGCGCCAGCAGCTTGAGGGGGACCCGAGAGGCAGGATCACCCCTCCACTTT.

J is TRBJ2-7 and V is TRBV6-6; D not certain. The CDR3 is made up of 11 amino acids. Trimming cost V 0 bases and J 5 bases, with 2 bases left between them. CDR1 and CDR2 from the germline V gene are MNHNY and SVGAGI (reference sequence). CDR3: CASSYSNEQYF. The CDR3 coding sequence is TGTGCCAGCAGTTACTCTAACGAGCAGTACTTC.

V gene TRBV7-9 combines with J gene TRBJ1-6; no clear D. V was clipped by 5 bases and J by 15 bases, with 14 bases between them. CDR1 and CDR2 from the germline V gene are SEHNR and FQNEAQ (reference sequence). The CDR3 contains 12 residues. The CDR3 bases are TGTGCCAGCAGCCTCCTAGCTGGGAACCTCCACTTT. Protein sequence: CASSLLAGNLHF.

The V and J genes are TRBV7-8 and TRBJ2-7; 12 nucleotides line up with TRBD1. J was trimmed by 2 bases and V by 2 bases; bases with no gene match: 7. Germline V lookup: CDR1 SGHVS, CDR2 FQNEAQ. The CDR3 covers 17 residues. The CDR3 loop reads CASSLQGQGAPTYEQYF. CDR3 nucleotides: TGTGCCAGCAGCTTACAGGGACAGGGGGCCCCTACCTACGAGCAGTACTTC. The variable domain in full, completed from reference TRBV7-8 and TRBJ2-7, reads GAGVSQSPRYKVAKRGQDVALRCDPISGHVSLFWYQQALGQGPEFLTYFQNEAQLDKSGLPSDRFFAERPEGSVSTLKIQRTQQEDSAVYLCASSLQGQGAPTYEQYFGPGTRLTVT.

The chain employs TRBV12-3 or TRBV12-4 and TRBJ1-2; 8 nucleotides align to TRBD1. Trimming at V came to 3 bases and at J to 8 bases, leaving 5 bases not matched to a gene. CDR3 length equals 13 residues. The CDR3 spells CASSLTGEGGYTF. The CDR3 DNA reads as TGTGCCAGCAGTTTGACAGGGGAGGGCGGCTACACCTTC.